The clone carrying this T cell receptor (beta chain) was picked up one time. What it recognizes is unknown. The PCR was carried out with 60 Vbeta primers and 13 Jbeta primers. The data were produced by immunoSEQ multiplex PCR, yet TCRdb's version contains in-frame clones alone and is incomplete. In the table there are roughly 170,000 clones, around four fifths of which are singletons. The sample comes from a study of cytomegalovirus exposure and HLA in healthy donors. Study conclusions and caveats: Fewer N-insertions than the 666-donor mean were reportedly shown by an Asian-associated ancestry cluster in a later analysis. The CMV antigen specificity of three CMV-associated chains was confirmed through in vitro analysis.

The ends were cut back, 9 bases at V and 2 bases at J, with 18 bases in the middle. The CDR3 extends over 15 amino acids. Germline values: CDR1 SGHNT, CDR2 YYREEE (reference sequence). The clonotype comes from a girl under 18 in good health and CMV-seropositive. The genes are TRBV5-4 and TRBJ2-1; a possible D gene is TRBD1 (7 bases). The sequenced material came from PBMCs. The CDR3 here is CATYLGGQTYNEQFF. The CDR3, as DNA: TGTGCCACCTACCTGGGGGGACAGACCTACAATGAGCAGTTCTTC.